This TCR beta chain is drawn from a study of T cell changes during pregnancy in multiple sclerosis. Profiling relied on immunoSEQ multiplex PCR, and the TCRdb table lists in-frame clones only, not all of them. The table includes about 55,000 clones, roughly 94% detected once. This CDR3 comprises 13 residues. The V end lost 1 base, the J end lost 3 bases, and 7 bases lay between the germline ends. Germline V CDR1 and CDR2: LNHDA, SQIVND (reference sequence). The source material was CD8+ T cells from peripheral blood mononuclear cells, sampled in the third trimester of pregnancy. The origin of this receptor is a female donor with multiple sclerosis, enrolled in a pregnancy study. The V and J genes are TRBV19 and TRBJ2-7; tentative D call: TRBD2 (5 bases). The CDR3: CASSIGGGYEQYF. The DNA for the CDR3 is TGTGCCAGTAGTATAGGCGGAGGCTACGAGCAGTACTTC. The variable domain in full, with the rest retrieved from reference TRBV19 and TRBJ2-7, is DGGITQSPKYLFRKEGQNVTLSCEQNLNHDAMYWYRQDPGQGLRLIYYSQIVNDFQKGDIAEGYSVSREKKESFPLTVTSAQKNPTAFYLCASSIGGGYEQYFGPGTRLTVT.